This entry lists 18 T cell receptor beta chains sequenced from one sample in a study of cytomegalovirus exposure and HLA in healthy donors. The PCR was carried out with 60 Vbeta primers and 13 Jbeta primers. Profiled with immunoSEQ multiplex PCR; TCRdb holds only in-frame clones, not every one. Of some 100,000 clones detected, 70% to 85% appear once; the ten largest clones hold 9.5% to 12%. The specimen was PBMCs. These receptor sequences come from a man between 40 and 49 years old in good health and CMV-seropositive.

This chain uses TRBV6-6 with TRBJ2-2; 8 nucleotides line up with TRBD2. Looked up from germline, CDR1 is MNHNY and CDR2 is SVGAGI (reference sequence). V shed 7 bases, J shed 4 bases, and the junction held 8 bases outside the gene matches. The CDR3 loop spans 15 amino acids. The CDR3 DNA follows: TGTGCCAGCATCACGGGGGGGGCTGGCACCGGGGAGCTGTTTTTT. Its protein is CASITGGAGTGELFF.

The chain links TRBV11-2 to TRBJ1-4; D is undetermined. Between the trimmed V and J ends, which lost 1 base and 4 bases, there was a span of 16 bases. This CDR3 has 17 amino acids. Germline V gives CDR1 SGHAT, CDR2 FQNNGV. CDR3 nucleotides: TGTGCCAGCAGCTTAGGTCCTCGTGAGGGAGTTAATGAAAAACTGTTTTTT. This codes for CASSLGPREGVNEKLFF.

The chain couples TRBV28 to TRBJ2-7, with D hard to call. The CDR3 covers 11 residues. Deletions cut 10 bases from V and 2 bases from J, with 9 bases between. Germline CDR1 and CDR2: MDHEN and SYDVKM. CDR3 DNA: TGTGCCACTGGCAGAACCTACGAGCAGTACTTC. Its translation is CATGRTYEQYF.

The chain recombines TRBV7-2 with TRBJ2-5; 8 bases are shared with TRBD1. Losses at the gene ends were 4 bases for V and 5 bases for J; bases not matched to a gene: 12. CDR3 size: 16 residues. Per the germline V gene, CDR1 is SGHTA and CDR2 is FQGNSA. The CDR3 loop reads CASSSHRGRGLETQYF. As DNA, the CDR3 is TGTGCCAGCAGCTCTCACCGTGGCAGGGGGCTGGAGACCCAGTACTTC.

The rearrangement uses TRBV6-1 and TRBJ1-6; 8 nucleotides align to TRBD1. CDR3 size: 13 residues. Losses at the gene ends were 6 bases for V and 6 bases for J; bases not matched to a gene: 1. Germline lookup yields CDR1 MNHNS and CDR2 SASEGT. This chain's CDR3 is CASRQGVNSPLHF. CDR3 nucleotides: TGTGCCAGCAGACAGGGGGTTAATTCACCCCTCCACTTT.

The genes are TRBV19 and TRBJ1-2; 8 bases map to TRBD1. V shed 3 bases and J 6 bases; nucleotides not matched to a gene: 3. CDR3 length: 13 amino acids. The germline V gene has CDR1 LNHDA and CDR2 SQIVND (reference sequence). CDR3 protein: CASSIATGDGYTF. Here the CDR3 DNA reads TGTGCCAGTAGTATTGCGACAGGGGATGGCTACACCTTC.

V is TRBV27 and J is TRBJ1-2, with D hard to call. This CDR3 region has 14 residues. Germline V gives CDR1 MNHEY, CDR2 SMNVEV (reference sequence). With 3 bases removed from V and 2 bases from J, the gap between germline ends came to 10 bases. CDR3 nucleotide sequence: TGTGCCAGCAGTTTGGCGGCCCACAACTATGGCTACACCTTC. Residues: CASSLAAHNYGYTF.

The count of this clone is one. The chain joins TRBV11-2 to TRBJ1-1; D unresolved. CDR3 length: 12 residues. The germline CDR1 and CDR2 sequences are SGHAT and FQNNGV. V was clipped by 5 bases and J by 2 bases, with 6 bases between them. CDR3: CASSQINTEAFF. CDR3 in DNA: TGTGCCAGCAGCCAGATCAACACTGAAGCTTTCTTT.

This clone was seen a few times. J is TRBJ2-7 and V is TRBV5-1; 7 bases align to TRBD1. Germline CDR1 and CDR2: SGHRS and YFSETQ. This CDR3 has 13 residues. Trimming removed 0 bases from V and 6 bases from J; junction bases left unmatched: 3. The CDR3 region has the DNA TGCGCCAGCAGCTTGGACAGGGGCGGCGAGCAGTACTTC. Protein product: CASSLDRGGEQYF.

The chain joins TRBV5-5 to TRBJ2-1, with TRBD1 matching 8 bases. Germline lookup yields CDR1 SGHKS and CDR2 YYEKEE (reference sequence). V gave up 0 bases and J gave up 2 bases; unmatched junction bases: 7. The length of the CDR3 is 17 residues. This chain's CDR3 is CASSLEPETGAYNEQFF. CDR3 bases: TGTGCCAGCAGCTTGGAACCTGAGACAGGGGCCTACAATGAGCAGTTCTTC.

The chain combines TRBV15 with TRBJ1-1; perhaps TRBD1 as D (5 bases). CDR1 is LNHNV and CDR2 is YYDKDF in the germline V gene (reference sequence). CDR3 length: 16 amino acids. The V end was cut by 0 bases, the J end by 8 bases, with 19 bases between. The CDR3 region has the DNA TGTGCCACCAGCAGAGATATCTTCCAGACAGAGAACGAAGCTTTCTTT. It is translated as CATSRDIFQTENEAFF.

This chain connects TRBV5-4 to TRBJ1-1, with 9 bases matching TRBD1. The germline V gene has CDR1 SGHNT and CDR2 YYREEE (reference sequence). The ends lost 1 base at V and 7 bases at J; junction bases unmatched: 5. The CDR3 runs 14 residues. CDR3 nucleotide sequence: TGTGCCAGCAGCTTGTTGGACAGGGGACTTGAAGCTTTCTTT. As protein: CASSLLDRGLEAFF.

The chain combines TRBV5-4 with TRBJ1-2; 8 bases match TRBD1. The J segment lost 7 bases and the V segment lost 9 bases, leaving 11 bases of the junction unmatched. Germline loops: CDR1 SGHNT, CDR2 YYREEE (reference sequence). The length of the CDR3 is 13 residues. The CDR3 DNA sequence: TGTGCCACTGCGACAGGGGCATTCTCTGGCTACACCTTC. It yields the protein CATATGAFSGYTF.

This chain connects TRBV4-1 to TRBJ2-5; D is ambiguous. The end of the DNA is better explained by TRBJ2-7, so the J call may be wrong. CDR3 length equals 15 residues. The germline CDR1 and CDR2 sequences are MGHRA and YSYEKL. The CDR3 DNA is TGCGCCAGCAGCCCCGGTTGGCCGTCTAGCTACGAGCAGTACTTC. The encoded protein is CASSPGWPSSYEQYF.

The chain joins TRBV14 to TRBJ1-1; D not resolved. This CDR3 has 15 residues. Germline V gene data show CDR1 as SGHDN and CDR2 as FVKESK. V was clipped by 4 bases and J by 3 bases, with 15 bases between them. CDR3: CASSPFGKEDTEAFF. CDR3 sequence (DNA): TGTGCCAGCAGCCCCTTCGGAAAGGAGGACACTGAAGCTTTCTTT. The full variable domain, in which reference TRBV14 and TRBJ1-1 provide the parts outside the CDR3, is EAGVTQFPSHSVIEKGQTVTLRCDPISGHDNLYWYRRVMGKEIKFLLHFVKESKQDESGMPNNRFLAERTGGTYSTLKVQPAELEDSGVYFCASSPFGKEDTEAFFGQGTRLTVV.

This clone is a singleton in its sample. The chain links TRBV6-5 to TRBJ2-1, with 12 positions matching TRBD2. Looked up from germline, CDR1 is MNHEY and CDR2 is SVGAGI. V lost 6 bases and J lost 13; bases outside the gene matches: 7. The CDR3 sequence is 13 residues long. Written as DNA, the CDR3 is TGTGCCAGCAGGACAGCTAGCGGGGGGGCCCAGTTCTTC. Translation: CASRTASGGAQFF.

This rearrangement joins TRBV19 to TRBJ1-2, with a tentative D call TRBD1 (5 bases). Germline-derived CDR1 and CDR2 are LNHDA and SQIVND (reference sequence). The CDR3 sequence is 12 residues long. Trimming shortened V by 3 bases and J by 8 bases, and 10 bases separated the two germline ends. CDR3 loop: CASSISGSGYTF. The CDR3 region has the DNA TGTGCCAGTAGTATTTCAGGGTCCGGCTACACCTTC.

The J gene is TRBJ2-3, the V gene TRBV19; TRBD2 might be the D (6 bases). Germline V gene data show CDR1 as LNHDA and CDR2 as SQIVND (reference sequence). The CDR3 sequence is 12 residues long. V was clipped by 3 bases and J by 6 bases, with 7 bases between them. DNA of the CDR3: TGTGCCAGTAGTATGGCGGGGGATACGCAGTATTTT. Encoded protein: CASSMAGDTQYF.